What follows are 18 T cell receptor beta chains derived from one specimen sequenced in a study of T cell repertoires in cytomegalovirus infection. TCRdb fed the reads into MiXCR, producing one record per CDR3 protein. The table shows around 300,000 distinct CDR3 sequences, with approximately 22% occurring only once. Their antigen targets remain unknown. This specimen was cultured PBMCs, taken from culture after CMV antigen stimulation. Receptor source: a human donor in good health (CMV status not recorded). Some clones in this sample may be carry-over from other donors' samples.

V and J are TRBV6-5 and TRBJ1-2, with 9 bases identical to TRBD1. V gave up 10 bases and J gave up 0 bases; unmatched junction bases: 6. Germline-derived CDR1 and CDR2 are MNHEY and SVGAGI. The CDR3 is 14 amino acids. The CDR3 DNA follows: TGTGCCATCGGGACAGGGAAAGCTAACTATGGCTACACCTTC. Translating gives CAIGTGKANYGYTF.

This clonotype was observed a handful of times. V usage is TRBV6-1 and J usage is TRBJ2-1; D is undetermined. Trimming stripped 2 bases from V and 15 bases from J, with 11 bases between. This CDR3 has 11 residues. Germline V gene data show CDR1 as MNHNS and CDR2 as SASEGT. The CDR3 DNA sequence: TGTGCCAGCAGTGAACAGGCCCGTGGGTTCTTC. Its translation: CASSEQARGFF.

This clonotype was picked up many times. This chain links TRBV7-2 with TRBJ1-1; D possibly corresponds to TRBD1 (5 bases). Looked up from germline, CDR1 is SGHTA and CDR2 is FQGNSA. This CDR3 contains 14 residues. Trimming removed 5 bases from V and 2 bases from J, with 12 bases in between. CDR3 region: CASSRNGGNTEAFF. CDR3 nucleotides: TGTGCCAGCAGCCGTAACGGGGGAAACACTGAAGCTTTCTTT. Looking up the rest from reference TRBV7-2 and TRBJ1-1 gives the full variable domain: GAGVSQSPSNKVTEKGKDVELRCDPISGHTALYWYRQSLGQGLEFLIYFQGNSAPDKSGLPSDRFSAERTGGSVSTLTIQRTQQEDSAVYLCASSRNGGNTEAFFGQGTRLTVV.

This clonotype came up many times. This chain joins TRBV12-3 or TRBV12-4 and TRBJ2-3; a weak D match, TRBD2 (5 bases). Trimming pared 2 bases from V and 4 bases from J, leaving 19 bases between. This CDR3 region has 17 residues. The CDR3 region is CASSLSLAEGDPDTQYF. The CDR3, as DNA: TGTGCCAGCAGTTTAAGTCTAGCCGAGGGAGACCCAGATACGCAGTATTTT.

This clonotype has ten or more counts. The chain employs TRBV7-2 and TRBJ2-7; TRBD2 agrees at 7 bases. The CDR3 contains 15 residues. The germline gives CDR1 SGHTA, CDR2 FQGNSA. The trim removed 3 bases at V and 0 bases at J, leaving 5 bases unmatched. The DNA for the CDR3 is TGTGCCAGCAGCTTTTATGGCGGGAGCTCCTACGAGCAGTACTTC. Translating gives CASSFYGGSSYEQYF.

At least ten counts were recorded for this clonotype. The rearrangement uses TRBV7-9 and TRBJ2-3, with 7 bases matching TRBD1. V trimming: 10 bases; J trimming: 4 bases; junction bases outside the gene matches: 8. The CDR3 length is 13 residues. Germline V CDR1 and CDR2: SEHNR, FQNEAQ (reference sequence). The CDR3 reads CAIQRDRADTQYF. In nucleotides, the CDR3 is TGTGCCATCCAAAGGGACAGAGCAGATACGCAGTATTTT.

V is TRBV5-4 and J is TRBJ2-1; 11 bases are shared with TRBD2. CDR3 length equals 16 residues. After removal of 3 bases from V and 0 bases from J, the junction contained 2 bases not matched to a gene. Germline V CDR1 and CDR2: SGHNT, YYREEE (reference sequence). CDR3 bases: TGTGCCAGCAGCTGGGGACTAGCGGCCTCCTACAATGAGCAGTTCTTC. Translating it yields CASSWGLAASYNEQFF.

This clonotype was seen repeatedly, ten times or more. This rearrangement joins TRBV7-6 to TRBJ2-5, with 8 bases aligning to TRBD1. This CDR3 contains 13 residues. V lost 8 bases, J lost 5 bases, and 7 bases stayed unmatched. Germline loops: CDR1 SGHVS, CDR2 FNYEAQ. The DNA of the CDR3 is TGTGCCAGCGGGGACAGGAGGTTGGAGACCCAGTACTTC. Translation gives CASGDRRLETQYF.

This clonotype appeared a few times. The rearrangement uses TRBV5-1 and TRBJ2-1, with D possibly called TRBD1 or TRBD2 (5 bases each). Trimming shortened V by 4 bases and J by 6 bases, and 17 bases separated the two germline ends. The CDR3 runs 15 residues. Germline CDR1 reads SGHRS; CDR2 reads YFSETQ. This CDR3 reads CASSPTGPTFNEQFF. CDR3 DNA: TGCGCCAGCAGCCCCACGGGACCAACCTTCAATGAGCAGTTCTTC.

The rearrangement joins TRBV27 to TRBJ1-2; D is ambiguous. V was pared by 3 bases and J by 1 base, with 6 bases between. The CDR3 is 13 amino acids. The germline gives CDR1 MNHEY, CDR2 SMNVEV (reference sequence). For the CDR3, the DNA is TGTGCCAGCAGTTTGAACGGTAACTATGGCTACACCTTC. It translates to CASSLNGNYGYTF.

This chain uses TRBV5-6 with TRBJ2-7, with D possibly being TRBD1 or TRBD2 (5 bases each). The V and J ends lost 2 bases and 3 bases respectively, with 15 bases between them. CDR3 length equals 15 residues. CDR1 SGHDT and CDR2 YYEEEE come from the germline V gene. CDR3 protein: CASSFDRPGSYEQYF. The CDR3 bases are TGTGCCAGCAGCTTTGACAGACCGGGGAGCTACGAGCAGTACTTC.

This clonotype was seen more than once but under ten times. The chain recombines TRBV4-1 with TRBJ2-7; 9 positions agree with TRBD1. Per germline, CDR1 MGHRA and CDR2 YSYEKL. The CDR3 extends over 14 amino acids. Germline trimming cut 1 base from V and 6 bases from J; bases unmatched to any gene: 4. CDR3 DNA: TGCGCCAGCAGCCAAGGAACAGGGGGCTCCGAGCAGTACTTC. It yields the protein CASSQGTGGSEQYF.

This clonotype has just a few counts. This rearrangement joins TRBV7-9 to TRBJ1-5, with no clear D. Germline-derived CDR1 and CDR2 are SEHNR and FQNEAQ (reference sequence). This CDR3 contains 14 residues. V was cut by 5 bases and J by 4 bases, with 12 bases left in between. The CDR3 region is CASSAGTVNQPQHF. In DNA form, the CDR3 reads TGTGCCAGCAGCGCTGGAACAGTGAATCAGCCCCAGCATTTT.

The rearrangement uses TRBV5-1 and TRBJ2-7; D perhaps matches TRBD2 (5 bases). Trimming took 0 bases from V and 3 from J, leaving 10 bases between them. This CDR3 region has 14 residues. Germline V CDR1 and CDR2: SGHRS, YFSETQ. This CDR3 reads CASSLDAGLYEQYV. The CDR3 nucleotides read TGCGCCAGCAGCTTGGATGCCGGACTCTACGAGCAGTACGTC.

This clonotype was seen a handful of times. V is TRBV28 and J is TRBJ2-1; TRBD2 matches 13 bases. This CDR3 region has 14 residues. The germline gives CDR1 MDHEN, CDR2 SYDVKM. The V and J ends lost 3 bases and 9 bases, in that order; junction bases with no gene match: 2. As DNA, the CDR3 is TGTGCCAGCAGTTTGAGGACTAGCGGGAGTGAGCAGTTCTTC. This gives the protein CASSLRTSGSEQFF.

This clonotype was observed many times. CDR3 coding DNA: TGTGCCAGCAGCTTTCCCGGGACTAGCGGTTACAATGAGCAGTTCTTC. This encodes CASSFPGTSGYNEQFF. The rearrangement links TRBV7-2 to TRBJ2-1; 11 bases match TRBD2. Germline CDR1 and CDR2: SGHTA and FQGNSA. The CDR3 consists of 16 residues. The J segment lost 4 bases and the V segment lost 3 bases, leaving 5 bases of the junction unmatched.

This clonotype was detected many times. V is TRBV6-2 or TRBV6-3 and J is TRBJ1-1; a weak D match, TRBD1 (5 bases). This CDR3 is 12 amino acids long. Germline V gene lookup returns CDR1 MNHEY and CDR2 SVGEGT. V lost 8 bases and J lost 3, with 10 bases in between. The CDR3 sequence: CASGGVYTEAFF. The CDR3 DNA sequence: TGTGCCAGCGGGGGGGTTTACACTGAAGCTTTCTTT.

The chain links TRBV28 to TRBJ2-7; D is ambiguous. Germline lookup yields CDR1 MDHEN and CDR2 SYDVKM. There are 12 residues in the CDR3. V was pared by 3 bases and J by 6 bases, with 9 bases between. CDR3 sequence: CASSFSPLEQYF. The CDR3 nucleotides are TGTGCCAGCAGTTTCAGTCCCCTCGAGCAGTACTTC.